The sequence of this T cell receptor (beta chain) was determined in a study of blood T cell repertoires in COVID-19. Study-level background: Sites across the United States, Italy and Spain contributed samples from acute and convalescent COVID-19. In each case, the material was cDNA or gDNA derived from T cells, B-cell-depleted T cells, or PBMCs.

In the study's own analysis: Amplification with reference gene primers provided the estimates of nucleated cell counts. Some clones are missing from TCRdb's copy, which holds only in-frame ones; the method was immunoSEQ multiplex PCR. V and J calls and clone size are as listed in that table; D and trimming were resolved from the DNA. The data hold around 230,000 clones, with just over 85% observed a single time. V gave up 0 bases and J gave up 6 bases, with 18 bases separating them. The CDR3 loop spans 16 amino acids. Germline V gene sequence: CDR1 SGHKS, CDR2 YYEKEE (reference sequence). Participants reported their clinical history, and cohort assignment relied on those reports.

The chain recombines TRBV5-5 with TRBJ1-1, with TRBD1 as a possible D gene (5 bases). This sequence originates from a woman aged 40 to 50 with acute COVID-19. The material sequenced was PBMCs or T cells enriched from blood (not recorded which). The CDR3 nucleotides are TGTGCCAGCAGCTTGGGCAGGGTATTAAGTGTTTCTGAAGCTTTCTTT. The encoded protein is CASSLGRVLSVSEAFF.